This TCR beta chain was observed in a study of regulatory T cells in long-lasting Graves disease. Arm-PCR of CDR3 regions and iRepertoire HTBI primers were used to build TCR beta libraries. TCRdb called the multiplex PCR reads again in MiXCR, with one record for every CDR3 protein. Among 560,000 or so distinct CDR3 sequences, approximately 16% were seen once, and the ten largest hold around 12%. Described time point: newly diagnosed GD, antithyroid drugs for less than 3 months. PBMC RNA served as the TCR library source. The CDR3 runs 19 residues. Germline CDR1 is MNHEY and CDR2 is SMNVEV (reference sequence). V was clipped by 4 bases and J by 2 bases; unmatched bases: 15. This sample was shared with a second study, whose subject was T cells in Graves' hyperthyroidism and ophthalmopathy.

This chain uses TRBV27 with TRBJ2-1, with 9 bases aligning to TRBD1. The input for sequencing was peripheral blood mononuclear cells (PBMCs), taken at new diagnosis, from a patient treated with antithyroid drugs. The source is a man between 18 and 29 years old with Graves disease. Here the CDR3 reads CASSSPYYPGQGPYNEQFF. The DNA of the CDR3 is TGTGCCAGCAGTTCACCCTACTACCCGGGACAGGGACCCTACAATGAGCAGTTCTTC.